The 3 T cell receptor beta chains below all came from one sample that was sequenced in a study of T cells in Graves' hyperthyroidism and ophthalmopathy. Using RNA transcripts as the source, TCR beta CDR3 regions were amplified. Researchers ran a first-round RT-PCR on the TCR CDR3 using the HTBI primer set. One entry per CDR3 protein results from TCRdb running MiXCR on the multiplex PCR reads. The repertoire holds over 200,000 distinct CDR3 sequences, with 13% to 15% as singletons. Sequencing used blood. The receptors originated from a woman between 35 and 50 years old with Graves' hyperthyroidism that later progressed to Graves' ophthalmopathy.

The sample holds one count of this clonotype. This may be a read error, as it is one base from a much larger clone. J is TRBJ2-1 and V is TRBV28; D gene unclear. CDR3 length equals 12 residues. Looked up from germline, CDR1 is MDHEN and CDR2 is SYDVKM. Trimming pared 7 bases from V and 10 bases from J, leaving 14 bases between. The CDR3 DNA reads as TGTGCCAGCACTCCCGGTATGGGCGAGCAGTTCTTC. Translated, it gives CASTPGMGEQFF.

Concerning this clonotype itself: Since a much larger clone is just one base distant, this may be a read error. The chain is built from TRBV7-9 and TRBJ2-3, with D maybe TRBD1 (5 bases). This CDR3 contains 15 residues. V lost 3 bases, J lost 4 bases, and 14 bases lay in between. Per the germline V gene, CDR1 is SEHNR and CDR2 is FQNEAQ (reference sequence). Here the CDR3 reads CASSFGREASDTQYF. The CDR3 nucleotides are TGTGCCAGCAGCTTTGGCAGGGAAGCTTCAGATACGCAGTATTTT. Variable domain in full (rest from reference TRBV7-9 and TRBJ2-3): DTGVSQNPRHKITKRGQNVTFRCDPISEHNRLYWYRQTLGQGPEFLTYFQNEAQLEKSRLLSDRFSAERPKGSFSTLEIQRTEQGDSAMYLCASSFGREASDTQYFGPGTRLTVL.

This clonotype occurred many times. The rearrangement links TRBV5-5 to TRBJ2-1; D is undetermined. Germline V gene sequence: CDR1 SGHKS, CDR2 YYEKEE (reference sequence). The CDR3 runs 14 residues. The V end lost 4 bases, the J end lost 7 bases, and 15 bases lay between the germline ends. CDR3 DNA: TGTGCCAGCAGCCTAGGGAATGCTAATAATGAGCAGTTCTTC. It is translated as CASSLGNANNEQFF.